This T cell receptor beta chain emerged from a study of beta chain features in type 1 diabetes. This clone was seen a few times. What it binds is unknown. Per germline, CDR1 SGHNT and CDR2 YYREEE (reference sequence). The CDR3 extends over 15 amino acids. With V trimmed by 2 bases and J by 5 bases, 6 bases remained unmatched. As every portion of the isolated RNA was reverse transcribed, the sequencing read expressed TCRB transcripts. Clones were sequenced by immunoSEQ multiplex PCR, and TCRdb holds only the in-frame ones, with some missing. The table includes roughly 150,000 clones, 8% to 8.5% detected once. Study findings and constraints: Significant though moderate, a shortening of TCRB CDR3s appeared in all four CD4+ subsets of Type 1 diabetes patients.

The sample consisted of central memory CD4+ T cells from blood. This clonotype was sampled from a woman between 18 and 29 years old with type 1 diabetes. The chain couples TRBV5-4 to TRBJ1-2, with 10 nucleotides matching TRBD1. The CDR3 sequence: CASSLGDRGVYGYTF. The CDR3 DNA reads as TGTGCCAGCAGCTTAGGGGACAGGGGAGTTTATGGCTACACCTTC.